Sequencing of this T cell receptor beta chain was carried out in a study of cytomegalovirus exposure and HLA in healthy donors. The PCR employed 60 Vbeta primers together with 13 Jbeta primers. Data came from immunoSEQ multiplex PCR; TCRdb stores just in-frame clones and leaves some out. The sample holds about 150,000 clones, about 60% seen once. The CDR3 has 12 amino acids. The ends were cut back, 2 bases at V and 7 bases at J, with 6 bases in the middle. Germline CDR1 is SEHNR and CDR2 is FQNEAQ (reference sequence). Sequencing was carried out using PBMCs. The clonotype originates from a woman aged 55-70 years in good health and CMV-seropositive. The V gene is TRBV7-9, the J gene TRBJ1-3; D is ambiguous. The CDR3 region has the DNA TGTGCCAGCAGCTTATTGGAGAACACCATATATTTT. It codes for CASSLLENTIYF.